This is a list of T cell receptor beta chains from one sample in a study of early T cells in non-severe SARS-CoV-2 infection. MiXCR, applied by TCRdb to the 5' RACE reads, yields one record per CDR3 protein. The sample records some 88,000 distinct CDR3 sequences, about 15% being singletons. This specimen consisted of whole blood, obtained at baseline. The receptors stem from an adult who was a healthcare worker with PCR-confirmed SARS-CoV-2 infection or an uninfected control (not recorded which). CDR3s include the opening cysteine and the closing phenylalanine or tryptophan. Each record gives: CDR3 length, J gene, V gene, D gene, clone size, CDR3 DNA, CDR3 protein. D genes are given only for firm matches. Clone size is not always given. Where it is, it says once, few, many or a class for expanded clones.

CDR3 length: 16; J gene: TRBJ1-5; V gene: TRBV4-1; D gene: .; clone size: .; CDR3 DNA: TGCGCCAGCAGCCCCTCGTTCTCCAGGGCAAATCAGCCCCAGCATTTT; CDR3 protein: CASSPSFSRANQPQHF
CDR3 length: 14; J gene: TRBJ2-7; V gene: TRBV6-2/TRBV6-3; D gene: .; clone size: few; CDR3 DNA: TGTGCCAGCAATTTTGACCCCGGGGGCTACGAGCAGTACTTC; CDR3 protein: CASNFDPGGYEQYF
CDR3 length: 15; J gene: TRBJ2-1; V gene: TRBV9; D gene: TRBD2; clone size: many; CDR3 DNA: TGTGCCAGCAGCGTAGCCCGGACTAGTCTGGGTGAGCAGTTCTTC; CDR3 protein: CASSVARTSLGEQFF
CDR3 length: 17; J gene: TRBJ1-1; V gene: TRBV4-2; D gene: .; clone size: .; CDR3 DNA: TGTGCCAGCAGCCTCCAAGAGGGATCGCACGCGAACACTGAAGCTTTCTTT; CDR3 protein: CASSLQEGSHANTEAFF
CDR3 length: 15; J gene: TRBJ2-7; V gene: TRBV18; D gene: TRBD1; clone size: few; CDR3 DNA: TGTGCCAGCTCACCACCGTCCCGGGACAGCGACGAGCAGTACTTC; CDR3 protein: CASSPPSRDSDEQYF
CDR3 length: 13; J gene: TRBJ1-1; V gene: TRBV4-3; D gene: .; clone size: few; CDR3 DNA: TGCGCCAGCAGTCAAGGTAGGGGCACTGAAGCTTTCTTT; CDR3 protein: CASSQGRGTEAFF
CDR3 length: 17; J gene: TRBJ2-3; V gene: TRBV7-2; D gene: TRBD2; clone size: .; CDR3 DNA: TGTGCCAGCAGCCCCAGACTAGCGGGAGCCAGCACAGATACGCAGTATTTT; CDR3 protein: CASSPRLAGASTDTQYF
CDR3 length: 16; J gene: TRBJ1-5; V gene: TRBV12-3/TRBV12-4; D gene: .; clone size: .; CDR3 DNA: TGTGCCAGCAGTTTATCGGGAACGGAGGGCAATCAGCCCCAGCATTTT; CDR3 protein: CASSLSGTEGNQPQHF
CDR3 length: 17; J gene: TRBJ2-2; V gene: TRBV20-1; D gene: .; clone size: .; CDR3 DNA: TGCAGTGCTAGAAGGGTCGAGGATGGCAGTTACACCGGGGAGCTGTTTTTT; CDR3 protein: CSARRVEDGSYTGELFF
CDR3 length: 14; J gene: TRBJ1-3; V gene: TRBV19; D gene: .; clone size: .; CDR3 DNA: TGTGCCAGTAGTAGGGCTCGAAGCGGAAACACCATATATTTT; CDR3 protein: CASSRARSGNTIYF
CDR3 length: 14; J gene: TRBJ2-5; V gene: TRBV9; D gene: .; clone size: few; CDR3 DNA: TGTGCCAGCAGCGCCGGCGGAGAGGGAGAGACCCAGTACTTC; CDR3 protein: CASSAGGEGETQYF
CDR3 length: 17; J gene: TRBJ2-7; V gene: TRBV13; D gene: TRBD2; clone size: .; CDR3 DNA: TGTGCCAGCAGCTTCTCGCGGGTAGCGGGAGAAAACTACGAGCAGTACTTC; CDR3 protein: CASSFSRVAGENYEQYF
CDR3 length: 12; J gene: TRBJ2-5; V gene: TRBV20-1; D gene: .; clone size: few; CDR3 DNA: TGCAGTGCTAGACGGGGGCGGGAGACCCAGTACTTC; CDR3 protein: CSARRGRETQYF
CDR3 length: 12; J gene: TRBJ2-7; V gene: TRBV4-1; D gene: .; clone size: .; CDR3 DNA: TGCGCCAGCAGCCAATCGGGCGACGAGCAGTACTTC; CDR3 protein: CASSQSGDEQYF
CDR3 length: 14; J gene: TRBJ1-4; V gene: TRBV6-1; D gene: .; clone size: .; CDR3 DNA: TGTGCCAGCAGCCCGGGACTCGCTAATGAAAAACTGTTTTTT; CDR3 protein: CASSPGLANEKLFF
CDR3 length: 14; J gene: TRBJ2-7; V gene: TRBV30; D gene: .; clone size: many; CDR3 DNA: TGTGCCTGGAGTGTAGTCCCGCCTTGGAACGAGCAGTACTTC; CDR3 protein: CAWSVVPPWNEQYF
CDR3 length: 12; J gene: TRBJ2-1; V gene: TRBV12-3/TRBV12-4; D gene: TRBD1; clone size: few; CDR3 DNA: TGTGCCAGCAGTACACAGGGGAATGAGCAGTTCTTC; CDR3 protein: CASSTQGNEQFF
CDR3 length: 12; J gene: TRBJ2-7; V gene: TRBV2; D gene: .; clone size: few; CDR3 DNA: TGTGCCAGCAAGTACTACTCCTACGAGCAGTACTTC; CDR3 protein: CASKYYSYEQYF
CDR3 length: 15; J gene: TRBJ2-1; V gene: TRBV7-3; D gene: .; clone size: few; CDR3 DNA: TGTGCCAGCAGCTTATTAGGAACCCCCCCCAATGAGCAGTTCTTC; CDR3 protein: CASSLLGTPPNEQFF
CDR3 length: 14; J gene: TRBJ1-1; V gene: TRBV6-1; D gene: .; clone size: few; CDR3 DNA: TGTGCCAGCAGTGAACACTCGATGAACACTGAAGCTTTCTTT; CDR3 protein: CASSEHSMNTEAFF
CDR3 length: 16; J gene: TRBJ2-1; V gene: TRBV12-3/TRBV12-4; D gene: TRBD2; clone size: .; CDR3 DNA: TGTGCCAGCAGTTTCTCGTCGAGCGGGAACGTCGGTGAGCAGTTCTTC; CDR3 protein: CASSFSSSGNVGEQFF
CDR3 length: 14; J gene: TRBJ2-3; V gene: TRBV7-9; D gene: .; clone size: .; CDR3 DNA: TGTGCCAGCAGCCGGGGACCTAACACAGATACGCAGTATTTT; CDR3 protein: CASSRGPNTDTQYF
CDR3 length: 14; J gene: TRBJ2-4; V gene: TRBV12-3/TRBV12-4; D gene: .; clone size: .; CDR3 DNA: TGTGCCAGCAGTTTAATGACCCCCCGAAACATTCAGTACTTC; CDR3 protein: CASSLMTPRNIQYF
CDR3 length: 13; J gene: TRBJ2-7; V gene: TRBV21-1; D gene: .; clone size: few; CDR3 DNA: TGTGCCAGAGACAGGGATCGGGCCTACGAGCAGTACTTC; CDR3 protein: CARDRDRAYEQYF
CDR3 length: 14; J gene: TRBJ2-1; V gene: TRBV20-1; D gene: .; clone size: .; CDR3 DNA: TGCAGTGCCGAGGATAGGAAGAACTACAATGAGCAGTTCTTC; CDR3 protein: CSAEDRKNYNEQFF
CDR3 length: 15; J gene: TRBJ1-4; V gene: TRBV9; D gene: TRBD1; clone size: .; CDR3 DNA: TGTGCCAGCAGCCCCCCGACAGGGTCGATTCGTAAACTGTTTTTT; CDR3 protein: CASSPPTGSIRKLFF
CDR3 length: 16; J gene: TRBJ2-3; V gene: TRBV9; D gene: .; clone size: .; CDR3 DNA: TGTGCCAGCAGCGTAGTTCCCCACAACGAGGCAGATACGCAGTATTTT; CDR3 protein: CASSVVPHNEADTQYF
CDR3 length: 13; J gene: TRBJ1-2; V gene: TRBV28; D gene: TRBD1; clone size: .; CDR3 DNA: TGTGCCAGCGGCGACAGGGTAAACTATGGCTACACCTTC; CDR3 protein: CASGDRVNYGYTF
CDR3 length: 14; J gene: TRBJ1-1; V gene: TRBV7-9; D gene: .; clone size: few; CDR3 DNA: TGTGCCAGCAGCTTAGAGCCCAAGAACACTGAAGCTTTCTTT; CDR3 protein: CASSLEPKNTEAFF
CDR3 length: 14; J gene: TRBJ2-7; V gene: TRBV18; D gene: TRBD1; clone size: many; CDR3 DNA: TGTGCCAGCTCACCGGGGACAGGGCCCGACGAGCAGTACTTC; CDR3 protein: CASSPGTGPDEQYF
CDR3 length: 16; J gene: TRBJ1-2; V gene: TRBV5-5; D gene: TRBD1; clone size: .; CDR3 DNA: TGTGCCAGCAGCTTGGGCCTGGGACAGGGGTCGTATGGCTACACCTTC; CDR3 protein: CASSLGLGQGSYGYTF
CDR3 length: 13; J gene: TRBJ2-7; V gene: TRBV27; D gene: .; clone size: few; CDR3 DNA: TGTGCCAGCAGTAAACAGGGGGGGAAGGAGCAGTACTTC; CDR3 protein: CASSKQGGKEQYF
CDR3 length: 16; J gene: TRBJ2-3; V gene: TRBV5-1; D gene: TRBD2; clone size: .; CDR3 DNA: TGCGCCAGCAGCCTGCCGGGACTAGCAGGCTCTGGGACGCAGTATTTT; CDR3 protein: CASSLPGLAGSGTQYF
CDR3 length: 16; J gene: TRBJ2-2; V gene: TRBV11-1; D gene: .; clone size: .; CDR3 DNA: TGTGCCAGCAGCTTAGACAGTCAGAGGAACACCGGGGAGCTGTTTTTT; CDR3 protein: CASSLDSQRNTGELFF
CDR3 length: 15; J gene: TRBJ2-7; V gene: TRBV4-3; D gene: .; clone size: .; CDR3 DNA: TGCGCCAGCAGCCAAGACTTGCGGGGTACCTACGAGCAGTACTTC; CDR3 protein: CASSQDLRGTYEQYF
CDR3 length: 13; J gene: TRBJ1-1; V gene: TRBV7-9; D gene: .; clone size: .; CDR3 DNA: TGTGCCAGCAGCTTAGAAGCGAACACTGAAGCTTTCTTT; CDR3 protein: CASSLEANTEAFF
CDR3 length: 13; J gene: TRBJ2-1; V gene: TRBV7-9; D gene: .; clone size: .; CDR3 DNA: TGTGCCAGCAGCAGGGGACCTCCCCATGAGCAGTTCTTC; CDR3 protein: CASSRGPPHEQFF
CDR3 length: 11; J gene: TRBJ1-1; V gene: TRBV6-5; D gene: .; clone size: .; CDR3 DNA: TGTGCCAGCAGTACCCCGGACGGGGCTTTCTTT; CDR3 protein: CASSTPDGAFF
CDR3 length: 15; J gene: TRBJ2-2; V gene: TRBV6-6; D gene: .; clone size: .; CDR3 DNA: TGTGCCAGCAGTTCCCCCACACTGAACACCGGGGAGCTGTTTTTT; CDR3 protein: CASSSPTLNTGELFF
CDR3 length: 16; J gene: TRBJ2-3; V gene: TRBV3-1; D gene: .; clone size: .; CDR3 DNA: TGTGCCAGCAGCCTATCCTCAGAGCCCGGCACAGATACGCAGTATTTT; CDR3 protein: CASSLSSEPGTDTQYF
CDR3 length: 14; J gene: TRBJ2-1; V gene: TRBV19; D gene: TRBD2; clone size: .; CDR3 DNA: TGTGCCAGTAGCCTTAGCGGGACATACAATGAGCAGTTCTTC; CDR3 protein: CASSLSGTYNEQFF
CDR3 length: 12; J gene: TRBJ2-7; V gene: TRBV20-1; D gene: .; clone size: few; CDR3 DNA: TGCAGTGCTAGCCCCTATAACTACGAGCAGTACTTC; CDR3 protein: CSASPYNYEQYF
CDR3 length: 12; J gene: TRBJ1-1; V gene: TRBV6-2/TRBV6-3; D gene: .; clone size: many; CDR3 DNA: TGTGCCAGCAGTTACTCGGATATCGAAGCTTTCTTT; CDR3 protein: CASSYSDIEAFF
CDR3 length: 14; J gene: TRBJ1-5; V gene: TRBV27; D gene: TRBD1; clone size: few; CDR3 DNA: TGTGCCAGCAGTCTCGACAGGGGGAATCAGCCCCAGCATTTT; CDR3 protein: CASSLDRGNQPQHF
CDR3 length: 16; J gene: TRBJ1-4; V gene: TRBV9; D gene: .; clone size: few; CDR3 DNA: TGTGCCAGCAGCGGAGCCCTTAATGCAACTAATGAAAAACTGTTTTTT; CDR3 protein: CASSGALNATNEKLFF
CDR3 length: 13; J gene: TRBJ2-7; V gene: TRBV15; D gene: .; clone size: .; CDR3 DNA: TGTGCCACCAACAGAGCCGGCTCCTACGAGCAGTACTTC; CDR3 protein: CATNRAGSYEQYF
CDR3 length: 18; J gene: TRBJ2-1; V gene: TRBV7-6; D gene: .; clone size: .; CDR3 DNA: TGTGCCAGCAGCCACTCCAGGGGGCCGGGACTAGTGTCAAATGAGCAGTTCTTC; CDR3 protein: CASSHSRGPGLVSNEQFF